Below are 25 T cell receptor beta chains sequenced from a single sample in a study of blood T cell repertoires in COVID-19. Clones were read by immunoSEQ multiplex PCR, and TCRdb kept only the in-frame ones, dropping some. The sample carries tens of thousands of clones, around 84% recorded once. The sequenced sample was peripheral blood. Receptors originate from a human donor in a cohort sampled during active COVID-19.

The V and J genes are TRBV7-9 and TRBJ1-2; 8 bases align to TRBD1. There are 13 residues in the CDR3. Germline CDR1 reads SEHNR; CDR2 reads FQNEAQ (reference sequence). V dropped 4 bases and J dropped 7; count of bases not matched to a gene: 5. CDR3 in DNA: TGTGCCAGCAGCTGGGGACAGGAGGGTGGCTACACCTTC. It codes for CASSWGQEGGYTF.

This clone was detected only a few times. The chain combines TRBV5-1 with TRBJ2-7; 9 bases agree with TRBD2. The V gene end was trimmed by 5 bases and the J gene end by 4 bases; junction bases not matched to a gene: 10. This CDR3 comprises 15 residues. CDR1 is SGHRS and CDR2 is YFSETQ in the germline V gene. Here the CDR3 reads CASSPAAGGLYEQYF. CDR3 bases: TGCGCCAGCAGTCCGGCTGCGGGGGGGTTATACGAGCAGTACTTC.

Only a few counts were recorded for this clone. The chain uses TRBV7-2 and TRBJ2-7; 8 nucleotides match TRBD1. The length of the CDR3 is 13 residues. Per the germline V gene, CDR1 is SGHTA and CDR2 is FQGNSA. Losses at the gene ends were 5 bases for V and 5 bases for J; bases not matched to a gene: 5. In nucleotides, the CDR3 is TGTGCCAGCAGCCCGGACAGGGTCAACGAGCAGTACTTC. Translating it yields CASSPDRVNEQYF.

V gene TRBV27 combines with J gene TRBJ1-5; 9 bases are a match to TRBD1. V was clipped by 4 bases and J by 1 base; unmatched bases: 2. This CDR3 has 15 amino acids. Germline lookup yields CDR1 MNHEY and CDR2 SMNVEV (reference sequence). CDR3 in amino acids: CASSSDRGSNQPQHF. In nucleotides, the CDR3 is TGTGCCAGCAGTTCGGACAGGGGCAGCAATCAGCCCCAGCATTTT.

The chain couples TRBV29-1 to TRBJ2-1, with 7 bases aligning to TRBD1. The CDR3 loop spans 16 amino acids. V was clipped by 0 bases and J by 6 bases; unmatched bases: 11. Germline V CDR1 and CDR2: SQVTM, ANQGSEA. The DNA of the CDR3 is TGCAGCGTTGAAGATCGGGTGACAGGGACCGTCAATGAGCAGTTCTTC. It encodes CSVEDRVTGTVNEQFF.

V usage is TRBV7-9 and J usage is TRBJ2-7, with a tentative D call TRBD2 (5 bases). The CDR3 covers 14 residues. Germline lookup yields CDR1 SEHNR and CDR2 FQNEAQ (reference sequence). With 5 bases removed from V and 0 bases from J, the gap between germline ends came to 11 bases. This chain's CDR3 is CASSPGLTSYEQYF. The CDR3 nucleotides read TGTGCCAGCAGCCCCGGACTGACCTCCTACGAGCAGTACTTC.

The chain has TRBV4-3 and TRBJ1-2; TRBD1 is a possible D gene (6 bases). This CDR3 is 15 amino acids long. Between the trimmed V and J ends, which lost 1 base and 8 bases, there was a span of 17 bases. Germline V gene lookup returns CDR1 LGHNA and CDR2 YSLEER. DNA of the CDR3: TGCGCCAGCAGCCAAGTTTTTTCAGGGGAGAGAGGCTACACCTTC. Translating gives CASSQVFSGERGYTF.

V usage is TRBV7-9 and J usage is TRBJ2-7; no clear D. Germline CDR1 is SEHNR and CDR2 is FQNEAQ (reference sequence). CDR3 length: 12 residues. Between the trimmed V and J ends, which lost 5 bases and 5 bases, there was a span of 10 bases. CDR3 in amino acids: CASSPNYHEQYF. The CDR3 nucleotides read TGTGCCAGCAGCCCAAACTACCACGAGCAGTACTTC. Complete variable domain (other parts from reference TRBV7-9 and TRBJ2-7): DTGVSQNPRHKITKRGQNVTFRCDPISEHNRLYWYRQTLGQGPEFLTYFQNEAQLEKSRLLSDRFSAERPKGSFSTLEIQRTEQGDSAMYLCASSPNYHEQYFGPGTRLTVT.

This chain connects TRBV21-1 to TRBJ1-6; TRBD1, the D gene given by the table, was not confirmed from the DNA. TRBV21-1 is described as a pseudogene. The CDR3 runs to 18 residues. The CDR3 region is CASSKEVPGTGFHSPLHF. In DNA form, the CDR3 reads TGTGCCAGCAGCAAAGAGGTTCCCGGGACAGGGTTTCATTCACCCCTCCACTTT.

The chain links TRBV4-2 to TRBJ2-1; D ambiguous. Deletions cut 0 bases from V and 5 bases from J, with 11 bases between. The length of the CDR3 is 15 residues. Germline CDR1 and CDR2: LGHNA and YNFKEQ. The CDR3 DNA follows: TGTGCCAGCAGCCAAGAACGTGAGATCAACAATGAGCAGTTCTTC. It is translated as CASSQEREINNEQFF.

The chain recombines TRBV29-1 with TRBJ1-1, with D perhaps matching TRBD1 (5 bases). This CDR3 has 12 amino acids. CDR1 is SQVTM, CDR2 ANQGSEA, per germline. V was shortened by 8 bases and J by 1 base, with 11 bases between the two germline ends. The chain's CDR3 is CSLRQSNTEAFF. The CDR3 region has the DNA TGCAGCCTACGACAGTCGAACACTGAAGCTTTCTTT.

The V call is TRBV11-2, the J call TRBJ2-1; tentative D call: TRBD2 (6 bases). Germline assignment: CDR1 SGHAT and CDR2 FQNNGV. CDR3 size: 16 residues. The ends were cut back, 1 base at V and 2 bases at J, with 12 bases in the middle. In DNA, the CDR3 is TGTGCCAGCAGCTTAGTGGGGGGACCTACCTACAATGAGCAGTTCTTC. Amino acids: CASSLVGGPTYNEQFF.

V and J are TRBV28 and TRBJ2-1, with D unclear. Germline loops: CDR1 MDHEN, CDR2 SYDVKM. The V and J ends lost 3 bases and 6 bases respectively, with 9 bases between them. The CDR3 is 13 amino acids. The CDR3 nucleotides read TGTGCCAGCAGTTTTCGGTTATCCAATGAGCAGTTCTTC. This translates into CASSFRLSNEQFF.

The chain recombines TRBV5-6 with TRBJ2-5; 7 bases fit TRBD2. Germline loops: CDR1 SGHDT, CDR2 YYEEEE. Trimming removed 3 bases from V and 0 bases from J; junction bases left unmatched: 5. This CDR3 has 15 amino acids. The CDR3 DNA reads as TGTGCCAGCAGCTCGGCCGGGACTAACCAAGAGACCCAGTACTTC. Its translation: CASSSAGTNQETQYF. The full variable domain, its missing parts supplied by reference TRBV5-6 and TRBJ2-5, is DAGVTQSPTHLIKTRGQQVTLRCSPKSGHDTVSWYQQALGQGPQFIFQYYEEEERQRGNFPDRFSGHQFPNYSSELNVNALLLGDSALYLCASSSAGTNQETQYFGPGTRLLVL.

This chain uses TRBV7-2 with TRBJ1-2; TRBD1 matches at 8 bases. V was clipped by 3 bases and J by 7 bases; unmatched bases: 1. The CDR3 has 12 amino acids. CDR1 and CDR2 from the germline V gene are SGHTA and FQGNSA. CDR3 protein: CASSFTGGGYTF. The CDR3 DNA sequence: TGTGCCAGCAGCTTCACAGGGGGTGGCTACACCTTC.

The chain uses TRBV9 and TRBJ2-1, with 10 bases matching TRBD1. The germline gives CDR1 SGDLS, CDR2 YYNGEE. V was clipped by 0 bases and J by 4 bases; unmatched bases: 4. The CDR3 length is 16 residues. CDR3 protein: CASSVDPGQGYNEQFF. DNA of the CDR3: TGTGCCAGCAGCGTAGATCCGGGACAGGGGTACAATGAGCAGTTCTTC.

The genes are TRBV29-1 and TRBJ2-3, with TRBD2 identical over 11 bases. CDR3 size: 23 residues. J was trimmed by 0 bases and V by 7 bases; bases with no gene match: 30. Germline V gene lookup returns CDR1 SQVTM and CDR2 ANQGSEA. The CDR3 protein is CSARRQALAGDWGRVGSTDTQYF. The CDR3 region has the DNA TGCAGCGCCCGCCGCCAGGCACTAGCGGGAGATTGGGGTAGAGTGGGGAGCACAGATACGCAGTATTTT.

The chain recombines TRBV9 with TRBJ2-2; D remains ambiguous. Germline CDR1 is SGDLS and CDR2 is YYNGEE. Trimming removed 7 bases from V and 2 bases from J, with 9 bases in between. There are 13 residues in the CDR3. The chain's CDR3 is CASLQSNTGELFF. As DNA, the CDR3 is TGTGCCAGCCTACAGTCCAACACCGGGGAGCTGTTTTTT.

Note on this clone: Compared with germline, one end of the junction differs, possibly owing to a read error. This chain joins TRBV7-9 and TRBJ2-7; weak D call: TRBD1 (5 bases). Germline loops: CDR1 SEHNR, CDR2 FQNEAQ (reference sequence). CDR3 length: 11 residues. In DNA, the CDR3 is TGTGCCAGCAGCCTTCAGGGTTTCGCTGACTTC. As protein: CASSLQGFADF.

The CDR3 DNA follows: TGTGCCAGCAGCATTAAGACAGGGGTCACCTACGAGCAGTACTTC. It encodes CASSIKTGVTYEQYF. The V gene is TRBV5-4, the J gene TRBJ2-7; 8 positions agree with TRBD1. Trimming cost V 4 bases and J 2 bases; bases outside gene matches: 8. Germline V lookup: CDR1 SGHNT, CDR2 YYREEE (reference sequence). There are 15 residues in the CDR3.

This clone was detected only a few times. The chain uses TRBV19 and TRBJ1-3; TRBD1 is a possible D gene (6 bases). The germline V gene has CDR1 LNHDA and CDR2 SQIVND (reference sequence). V was clipped by 5 bases and J by 0 bases, with 17 bases between them. The CDR3 spans 17 residues. CDR3 DNA: TGTGCCAGTAGTGGAGTCAACAGGGTAATCTCTGGAAACACCATATATTTT. Protein: CASSGVNRVISGNTIYF.

The V gene is TRBV3-1 (or the pseudogene TRBV3-2), the J gene TRBJ1-5; 7 bases match TRBD1. Germline assignment: CDR1 LGHDT and CDR2 YNNKEL (reference sequence). This CDR3 spans 17 amino acids. J lost 2 bases, V lost 0 bases, and 7 bases had no gene match. Written as DNA, the CDR3 is TGTGCCAGCAGCCAAGACCCGACAGGGAATGGCAATCAGCCCCAGCATTTT. This sequence encodes CASSQDPTGNGNQPQHF.

This rearrangement joins TRBV4-3 to TRBJ2-1; 14 bases are shared with TRBD2. This CDR3 spans 17 amino acids. Germline CDR1 and CDR2: LGHNA and YSLEER. The junction had 8 bases not matched to a gene; V was cut back by 1 base and J by 9 bases. CDR3 DNA: TGCGCCAGCAGCCAAGGGTGGGGACTAGCGGGAGTTGGTGAGCAGTTCTTC. The encoded protein is CASSQGWGLAGVGEQFF.

The chain links TRBV20-1 to TRBJ2-7; 12 bases map to TRBD2. J was trimmed by 5 bases and V by 3 bases; bases with no gene match: 5. The germline V gene has CDR1 DFQATT and CDR2 SNEGSKA (reference sequence). This CDR3 contains 14 residues. The CDR3 sequence: CSASMTSGSHEQYF. CDR3 in DNA: TGCAGTGCTAGTATGACTAGCGGGAGCCACGAGCAGTACTTC.

The chain couples TRBV24-1 to TRBJ1-1; possibly TRBD1 for D (6 bases). This CDR3 is built from 17 residues. Per germline, CDR1 KGHDR and CDR2 SFDVKD. V was cut by 4 bases and J by 2 bases, with 19 bases left in between. Here the CDR3 reads CATSEGGASGFNTEAFF. The CDR3 nucleotides read TGTGCCACCAGTGAAGGGGGGGCGAGTGGGTTTAACACTGAAGCTTTCTTT.